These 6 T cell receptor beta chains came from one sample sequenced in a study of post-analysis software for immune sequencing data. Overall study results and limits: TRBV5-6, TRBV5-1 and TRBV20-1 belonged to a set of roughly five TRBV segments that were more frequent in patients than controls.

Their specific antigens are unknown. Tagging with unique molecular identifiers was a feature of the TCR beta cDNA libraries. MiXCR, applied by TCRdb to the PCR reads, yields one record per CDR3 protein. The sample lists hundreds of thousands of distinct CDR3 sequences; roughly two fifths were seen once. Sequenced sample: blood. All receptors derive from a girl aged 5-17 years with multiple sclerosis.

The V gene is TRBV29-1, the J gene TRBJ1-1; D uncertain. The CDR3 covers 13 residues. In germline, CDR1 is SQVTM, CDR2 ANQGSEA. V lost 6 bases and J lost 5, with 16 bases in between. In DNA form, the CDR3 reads TGCAGCGTGACCGGGCAGCTGGAGACTGAAGCTTTCTTT. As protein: CSVTGQLETEAFF.

CDR3 loop: CASSLARSGLGGYTF. The DNA for the CDR3 is TGTGCCAGCAGCTTAGCGCGCAGCGGCCTAGGGGGCTACACCTTC. This chain joins TRBV7-9 and TRBJ1-2, with D unresolved. The V end lost 0 bases, the J end lost 8 bases, and 16 bases lay between the germline ends. The CDR3 contains 15 residues. Germline lookup yields CDR1 SEHNR and CDR2 FQNEAQ (reference sequence).

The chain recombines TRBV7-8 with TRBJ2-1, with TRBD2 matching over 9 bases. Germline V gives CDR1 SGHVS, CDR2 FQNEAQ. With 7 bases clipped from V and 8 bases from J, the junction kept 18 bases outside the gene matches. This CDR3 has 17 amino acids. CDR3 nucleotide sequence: TGTGCCAGCACCCTAGGAGGGGGCGGGAGGGCCGTCCATGAGCAGTTCTTC. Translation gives CASTLGGGGRAVHEQFF. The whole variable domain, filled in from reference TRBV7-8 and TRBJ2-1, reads GAGVSQSPRYKVAKRGQDVALRCDPISGHVSLFWYQQALGQGPEFLTYFQNEAQLDKSGLPSDRFFAERPEGSVSTLKIQRTQQEDSAVYLCASTLGGGGRAVHEQFFGPGTRLTVL.

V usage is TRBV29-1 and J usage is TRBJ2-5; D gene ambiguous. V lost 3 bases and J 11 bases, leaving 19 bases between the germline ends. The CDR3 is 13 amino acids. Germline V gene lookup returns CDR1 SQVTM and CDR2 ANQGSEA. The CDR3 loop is CSVESPGSYGQYF. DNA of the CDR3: TGCAGCGTTGAGTCCCCCGGCTCCTACGGGCAGTACTTC.

This chain's CDR3 is CASSDGGGSTDTQYF. The CDR3 DNA follows: TGTGCCAGCAGTGACGGGGGGGGAAGCACAGATACGCAGTATTTT. The chain recombines TRBV6-4 with TRBJ2-3; 7 positions match TRBD2. This CDR3 has 15 amino acids. V lost 2 bases, J lost 0 bases, and 2 bases stayed unmatched. Germline lookup yields CDR1 MRHNA and CDR2 SNTAGT.

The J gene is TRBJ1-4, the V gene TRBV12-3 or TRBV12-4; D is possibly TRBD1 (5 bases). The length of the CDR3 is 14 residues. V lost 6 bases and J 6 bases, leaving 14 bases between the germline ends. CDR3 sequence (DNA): TGTGCCAGCAGACCGGGACGCCCGGATGAAAAACTGTTTTTT. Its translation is CASRPGRPDEKLFF.